This record covers a single TCR beta chain. This clonotype was counted between two and nine times. Its recognized antigen is unknown. No quality values exist for individual bases; no much larger clone is one base distant. The CDR3 covers 16 residues, taking in both the cysteine and the phenylalanine. The sequence is cut down to CDR3 DNA, 48 bases in frame from base 1. V lost 2 bases and J lost 0 bases; the stretch between them is 11 bases long. CDR1 and CDR2 were assigned from the germline V gene as SGHTA and FQGNSA. The data belong to a study of CD8 T cells in ankylosing spondylitis (dated by TCRdb to about 2017). For the wider study: The study set out to find disease-linked TCR variants by profiling T cell receptor beta repertoires in ankylosing spondylitis patients and healthy donors. In total, the full study cohort was made up of approximately 99 healthy donors and about two dozen ankylosing spondylitis patients. Samples of peripheral blood were taken, and for ankylosing spondylitis patients, synovial fluid was collected as well. Here is what the overall study found, with its caveats: The disease-linked clones were reported as significantly enriched in matched synovial fluid samples from ankylosing spondylitis patients. A TCR beta motif made up of seven or eight highly homologous amino acid variants appeared to be characteristic of blood from ankylosing spondylitis patients. A CD8+ phenotype was shown by the disease-linked clones, which were found at relatively low frequencies in peripheral blood. Some motif variants were previously reported in synovial fluid and blood of reactive arthritis patients, suggesting common disease-initiation mechanisms.

Instrument on record: Illumina HiSeq 2500. TCR beta libraries were prepared by quantitative 5'-RACE with molecular barcodes. The authors' pipeline ran thus. Disease-linked TCR variants were identified with a new computational method built on a probabilistic model of VDJ rearrangement. The public sequencing data were trimmed at Q25 with fastp and processed into clonotypes with MiXCR by TCRdb, which kept only in-frame beta chains. Entries are consolidated by CDR3 protein sequence, retaining the most common genes and DNA. Here the V and J calls rest on TCRdb's processing, not on the authors' analysis. The sample table lists a few hundred thousand distinct CDR3 sequences, approximately 22% of them with a count of one. The ten largest clones represent about 12% of the sample.

Sequenced sample: blood, either unsorted or a sorted T cell fraction (not recorded which). Rearrangement joined TRBV7-2 to TRBJ2-1, and TRBD2 may be the D gene, going by 6 matching bases. The clonotype originates from a male donor with ankylosing spondylitis or in good health (not recorded which). The CDR3 region reads CASSLSGPSSYNEQFF. The DNA sequence is as follows: TGTGCCAGCAGCTTAAGCGGGCCGAGCTCCTACAATGAGCAGTTCTTC.